The 18 T cell receptor beta chains below come from one sample, sequenced in a study of molecular identifiers for immune sequencing clone quantification. TCRdb redid the calling of the PCR reads with MiXCR, one entry per CDR3 protein. The profile shows tens of thousands of distinct CDR3 sequences, 25% of them singletons. Sequenced input: naive CD8+ T cells from blood, with Jurkat cell RNA spiked in. Subset given: FACS-sorted CD8+CD4-CCR7+CD45RA+ naive T cells. These receptors were collected from a human donor in good health. Some libraries in this study had Jurkat cell RNA spiked in.

This clonotype came up many times. V gene TRBV5-6 combines with J gene TRBJ1-1; D not certain. From germline, CDR1 is SGHDT and CDR2 YYEEEE. V shed 0 bases and J shed 4 bases, with 10 bases lying between them. CDR3 size: 14 residues. The chain's CDR3 is CASSLGGMGTEAFF. In DNA, the CDR3 is TGTGCCAGCAGCTTGGGAGGGATGGGCACTGAAGCTTTCTTT.

To note about this clonotype: Its ends do not fully match the called genes, so a read error is possible. The chain joins TRBV9 to TRBJ2-1; D unclear. CDR3 size: 14 residues. Germline loops: CDR1 SGDLS, CDR2 YYNGEE. CDR3 amino acids: CASSVPETANAQFF. The CDR3 bases are TGTGCCAGCAGCGTCCCTGAAACAGCCAATGCGCAGTTCTTC.

With respect to this clonotype: A much larger clone is a single base away; this may be a read error. The chain links TRBV20-1 to TRBJ1-1; tentatively, D is TRBD1 (5 bases). V was shortened by 4 bases and J by 3 bases, with 12 bases between the two germline ends. CDR1 and CDR2 from the germline V gene are DFQATT and SNEGSKA (reference sequence). This CDR3 region has 13 residues. CDR3 region: CSATRRGHTEAFF. In DNA, the CDR3 is TGCAGTGCTACGAGGCGGGGACACACTGAAGCTTTCTTT.

This clonotype was found many times. The chain recombines TRBV2 with TRBJ2-3; no definite D call. Germline V gives CDR1 SNHLY, CDR2 FYNNEI. CDR3 length: 16 amino acids. The germline V and J ends were trimmed by 3 bases and 0 bases, with 13 bases remaining between them. The CDR3 DNA reads as TGTGCCAGCAGTGACGGGTGGCAGCCAAGCACAGATACGCAGTATTTT. Its protein product is CASSDGWQPSTDTQYF.

As regards this clonotype: Because it lacks the conserved phenylalanine or tryptophan at the end, this CDR3 is likely a read error. The genes are TRBV19 and TRBJ2-1, with D perhaps TRBD1 (5 bases). This CDR3 is 15 amino acids long. Trimming took off 3 bases at V and 4 bases at J, with 13 bases between the two ends. Germline V lookup: CDR1 LNHDA, CDR2 SQIVND (reference sequence). CDR3 sequence (DNA): TGTGCCAGTAGTATGTATGACAGAATTTACAATGAGCAGTTCTCC. Translating gives CASSMYDRIYNEQFS.

This clonotype was seen ten or more times. This chain links TRBV7-6 with TRBJ2-5, with TRBD2 identical over 11 bases. Per the germline V gene, CDR1 is SGHVS and CDR2 is FNYEAQ. The CDR3 is made up of 18 amino acids. Trimming at V came to 2 bases and at J to 5 bases, leaving 13 bases not matched to a gene. The CDR3: CASSLFGGSGGALETQYF. The CDR3 nucleotides are TGTGCCAGCAGCTTATTTGGAGGTAGCGGGGGGGCCCTGGAGACCCAGTACTTC.

This clonotype was observed at least ten times. The V and J genes are TRBV5-1 and TRBJ1-1; 7 nucleotides line up with TRBD1. This CDR3 has 11 residues. Per germline, CDR1 SGHRS and CDR2 YFSETQ. V lost 4 bases to trimming and J lost 12 bases; unmatched junction nucleotides: 6. CDR3 sequence reads: CASSRGQETFF. CDR3 nucleotides: TGCGCCAGCAGCCGCGGACAGGAAACTTTCTTT.

This clonotype was seen at least ten times. The rearrangement links TRBV5-4 to TRBJ2-6, with D unclear. V was clipped by 1 base and J by 0 bases, with 11 bases between them. This CDR3 contains 17 residues. Germline lookup yields CDR1 SGHNT and CDR2 YYREEE (reference sequence). For the CDR3, the DNA is TGTGCCAGCAGCTTGCCTTTTCCGAGCTCTGGGGCCAACGTCCTGACTTTC. As protein: CASSLPFPSSGANVLTF.

This clonotype turned up a few times. The chain uses TRBV20-1 and TRBJ2-7, with 14 nucleotides matching TRBD2. Per the germline V gene, CDR1 is DFQATT and CDR2 is SNEGSKA (reference sequence). With 0 bases clipped from V and 4 bases from J, the junction kept 2 bases outside the gene matches. The CDR3 covers 15 residues. CDR3 nucleotides: TGCAGTGCTAGAGACGGGACTAGCGGGAGTTACGAGCAGTACTTC. The encoded protein is CSARDGTSGSYEQYF.

This clonotype was observed many times. This chain links TRBV7-9 with TRBJ2-7; 7 bases are shared with TRBD1. V shed 5 bases, J shed 1 base, and the junction held 8 bases outside the gene matches. This CDR3 has 15 residues. Germline V gene lookup returns CDR1 SEHNR and CDR2 FQNEAQ (reference sequence). The CDR3 loop is CASSPSRDRSYEQYF. Written as DNA, the CDR3 is TGTGCCAGCAGCCCTAGCCGGGACAGATCCTACGAGCAGTACTTC.

This clonotype was recorded a few times. The chain recombines TRBV7-9 with TRBJ2-7, with 9 bases identical to TRBD1. The CDR3 totals 16 residues. Per the germline V gene, CDR1 is SEHNR and CDR2 is FQNEAQ (reference sequence). Trimming removed 2 bases from V and 0 bases from J; junction bases left unmatched: 5. CDR3 protein: CASSLLQGAASYEQYF. The CDR3 DNA reads TGTGCCAGCAGCTTACTACAGGGGGCAGCCTCCTACGAGCAGTACTTC.

The genes are TRBV29-1 and TRBJ2-3, with TRBD2 matching over 10 bases. Germline CDR1 and CDR2: SQVTM and ANQGSEA. The J segment lost 4 bases and the V segment lost 0 bases, leaving 19 bases of the junction unmatched. The CDR3 has 20 amino acids. CDR3 sequence (DNA): TGCAGCGTTGAAGACTTACTAGGGGGGGCTAGCGGGAGTCGGTCAGATACGCAGTATTTT. Its translation is CSVEDLLGGASGSRSDTQYF.

This clonotype came up many times. The gene calls are TRBV16 and TRBJ1-5, with 8 positions matching TRBD1. Unmatched junction bases numbered 7, after V lost 3 bases and J lost 6 bases. CDR1 KGHSY and CDR2 FQNENV come from the germline V gene. The CDR3 sequence is 15 residues long. The CDR3 protein is CASSHHQGAFQPQHF. CDR3 DNA: TGTGCCAGCAGCCATCATCAGGGGGCGTTTCAGCCCCAGCATTTT.

This clonotype has a count of ten or more. One end of the junction is discordant with germline, which a read error may explain. The gene calls are TRBV4-3 and TRBJ2-7; D uncertain. There are 15 residues in the CDR3. Looked up from germline, CDR1 is LGHNA and CDR2 is YSLEER. This CDR3 reads CASSQDFRSTTALSF. CDR3 nucleotides: TGCGCCAGCAGCCAAGATTTCAGGTCTACCACCGCCCTATCATTC.

This clonotype showed up many times. This chain links TRBV29-1 with TRBJ2-3, with D perhaps TRBD2 (5 bases). CDR3 length: 16 amino acids. Trimming stripped 1 base from V and 2 bases from J, with 16 bases between. Germline assignment: CDR1 SQVTM and CDR2 ANQGSEA. CDR3 residues: CSVEGWIGMNTDTQYF. CDR3 sequence (DNA): TGCAGCGTTGAAGGATGGATCGGGATGAACACAGATACGCAGTATTTT.

This clonotype was seen many times. V and J are TRBV7-9 and TRBJ2-6, with 12 bases lining up with TRBD2. Germline assignment: CDR1 SEHNR and CDR2 FQNEAQ (reference sequence). Unmatched junction bases numbered 3, after V lost 3 bases and J lost 0 bases. The CDR3 consists of 18 residues. The CDR3 nucleotides read TGTGCCAGCAGCTTTCCGACTAGCGGGGGCTCTGGGGCCAACGTCCTGACTTTC. Translating it yields CASSFPTSGGSGANVLTF.

This clonotype was counted many times. V and J are TRBV7-2 and TRBJ2-3; no clear D. Germline V gene lookup returns CDR1 SGHTA and CDR2 FQGNSA. Deletions cut 3 bases from V and 3 bases from J, with 4 bases between. The CDR3 has 12 amino acids. The CDR3 nucleotides are TGTGCCAGCAGCTTTTTGACAGATACGCAGTATTTT. This codes for CASSFLTDTQYF.

This clonotype was found many times. The chain recombines TRBV14 with TRBJ2-5; the D gene is possibly TRBD2 (5 bases). Trimming stripped 1 base from V and 2 bases from J, with 8 bases between. Germline V CDR1 and CDR2: SGHDN, FVKESK. CDR3 length equals 14 residues. The CDR3 here is CASSQARGQETQYF. The CDR3 DNA follows: TGTGCCAGCAGCCAAGCTCGGGGACAAGAGACCCAGTACTTC.